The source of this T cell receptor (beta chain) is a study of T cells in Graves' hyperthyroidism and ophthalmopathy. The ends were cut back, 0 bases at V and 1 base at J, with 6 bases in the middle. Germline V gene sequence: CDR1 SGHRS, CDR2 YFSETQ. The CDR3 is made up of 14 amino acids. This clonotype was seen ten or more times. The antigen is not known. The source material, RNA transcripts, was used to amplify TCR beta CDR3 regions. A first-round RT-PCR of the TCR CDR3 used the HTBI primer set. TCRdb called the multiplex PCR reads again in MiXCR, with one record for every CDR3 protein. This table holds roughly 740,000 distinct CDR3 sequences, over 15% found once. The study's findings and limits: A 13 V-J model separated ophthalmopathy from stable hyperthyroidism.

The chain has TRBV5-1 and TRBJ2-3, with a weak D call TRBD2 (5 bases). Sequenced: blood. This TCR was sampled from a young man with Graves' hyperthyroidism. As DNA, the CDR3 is TGCGCCAGCAGCTTGGTTAGCGGCACAGATACGCAGTATTTT. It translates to CASSLVSGTDTQYF.